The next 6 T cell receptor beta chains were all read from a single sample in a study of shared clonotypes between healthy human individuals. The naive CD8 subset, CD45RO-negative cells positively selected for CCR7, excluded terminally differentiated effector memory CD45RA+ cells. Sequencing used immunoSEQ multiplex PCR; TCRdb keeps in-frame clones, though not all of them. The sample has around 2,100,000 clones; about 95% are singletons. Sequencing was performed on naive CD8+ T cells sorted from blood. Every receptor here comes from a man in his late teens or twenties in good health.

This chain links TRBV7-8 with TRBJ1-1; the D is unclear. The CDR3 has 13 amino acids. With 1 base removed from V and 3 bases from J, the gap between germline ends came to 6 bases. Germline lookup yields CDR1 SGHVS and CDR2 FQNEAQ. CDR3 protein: CASSLGFDTEAFF. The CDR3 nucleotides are TGTGCCAGCAGCTTAGGTTTCGACACTGAAGCTTTCTTT.

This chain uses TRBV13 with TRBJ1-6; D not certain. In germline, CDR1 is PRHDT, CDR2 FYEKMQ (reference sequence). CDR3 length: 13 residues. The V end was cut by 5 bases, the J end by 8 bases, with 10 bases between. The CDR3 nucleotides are TGTGCCAGCAGCCTCGGGGAAGATTCACCCCTCCACTTT. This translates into CASSLGEDSPLHF. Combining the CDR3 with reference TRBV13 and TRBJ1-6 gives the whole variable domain AAGVIQSPRHLIKEKRETATLKCYPIPRHDTVYWYQQGPGQDPQFLISFYEKMQSDKGSIPDRFSAQQFSDYHSELNMSSLELGDSALYFCASSLGEDSPLHFGNGTRLTVT.

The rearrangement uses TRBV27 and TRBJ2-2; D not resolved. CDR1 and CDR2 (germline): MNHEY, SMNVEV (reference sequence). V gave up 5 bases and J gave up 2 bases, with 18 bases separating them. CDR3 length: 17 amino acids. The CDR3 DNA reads TGTGCCAGCAGTCCCCCCGGGTCGCCCCTTAACACCGGGGAGCTGTTTTTT. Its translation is CASSPPGSPLNTGELFF.

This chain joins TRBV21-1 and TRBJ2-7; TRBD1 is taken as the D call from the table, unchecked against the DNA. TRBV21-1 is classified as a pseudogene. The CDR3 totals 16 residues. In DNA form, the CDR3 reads TGTGCCAGCACCGTTCGAGGCCGGGACAGAATTCGGATTGGGCACTTC. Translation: CASTVRGRDRIRIGHF.

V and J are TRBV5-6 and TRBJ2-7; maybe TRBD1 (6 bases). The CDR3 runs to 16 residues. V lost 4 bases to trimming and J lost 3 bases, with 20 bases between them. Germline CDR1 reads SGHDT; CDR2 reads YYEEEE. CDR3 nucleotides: TGTGCCAGCAGCCCCCTGGGATCCCAGGGGTACTACGAGCAGTACTTC. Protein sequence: CASSPLGSQGYYEQYF.

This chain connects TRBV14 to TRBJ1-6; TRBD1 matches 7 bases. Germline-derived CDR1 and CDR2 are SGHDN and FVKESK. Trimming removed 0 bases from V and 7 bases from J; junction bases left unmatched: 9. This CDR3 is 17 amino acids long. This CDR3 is CASSQEERQGPNSPLHF. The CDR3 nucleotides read TGTGCCAGCAGCCAAGAAGAGCGACAGGGTCCAAATTCACCCCTCCACTTT. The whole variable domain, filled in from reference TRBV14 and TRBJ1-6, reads EAGVTQFPSHSVIEKGQTVTLRCDPISGHDNLYWYRRVMGKEIKFLLHFVKESKQDESGMPNNRFLAERTGGTYSTLKVQPAELEDSGVYFCASSQEERQGPNSPLHFGNGTRLTVT.